The 12 T cell receptor beta chains in this list originate from one sample, sequenced in a study of OX40 agonist ivuxolimab in advanced cancers. Profiled with immunoSEQ multiplex PCR; TCRdb holds only in-frame clones, not every one. The sample holds roughly 53,000 clones; nearly 80% are singletons and the top ten take 2% to 3%. The specimen comprised CD4+ or CD8+ T cells sorted from blood, sampled in a trial of the OX40 agonist ivuxolimab. The receptors stem from an adult with an advanced solid tumor such as melanoma, head and neck, liver or kidney cancer.

The chain couples TRBV7-2 to TRBJ2-7; tentative D call: TRBD1 (5 bases). The germline CDR1 and CDR2 sequences are SGHTA and FQGNSA. CDR3 length equals 15 residues. Trimming pared 1 base from V and 2 bases from J, leaving 12 bases between. CDR3: CASSLGTWGTYEQYF. CDR3 in DNA: TGTGCCAGCAGCTTAGGGACCTGGGGCACCTACGAGCAGTACTTC.

In the case of this clone: The junction and the germline gene differ at one end; a read error may be behind it. The V call is TRBV14, the J call TRBJ2-6, with TRBD1 matching over 11 bases. CDR1 and CDR2 (germline): SGHDN, FVKESK. The CDR3 sequence is 18 residues long. The CDR3 is CASSRLGQGASGVNVLTF. CDR3 DNA: TGTGCCAGCAGCCGGCTTGGACAGGGGGCATCCGGGGTCAACGTCCTGACTTTC.

The J gene is TRBJ1-1, the V gene TRBV19; 9 nucleotides match TRBD1. The CDR3 contains 14 residues. J lost 3 bases, V lost 6 bases, and 5 bases had no gene match. Looked up from germline, CDR1 is LNHDA and CDR2 is SQIVND (reference sequence). CDR3: CASSRQGGDTEAFF. CDR3 DNA: TGTGCCAGTAGCCGACAGGGGGGAGACACTGAAGCTTTCTTT.

The chain has TRBV7-2 and TRBJ2-5; D is tentatively TRBD1 or TRBD2 (6 bases each). There are 13 residues in the CDR3. The V and J ends lost 3 bases and 5 bases respectively, with 10 bases between them. CDR1 SGHTA and CDR2 FQGNSA come from the germline V gene. Here the CDR3 DNA reads TGTGCCAGCAGCTTTGGGGGGCGGGAGACCCAGTACTTC. This sequence encodes CASSFGGRETQYF. Together with reference TRBV7-2 and TRBJ2-5, the CDR3 gives the full variable domain: GAGVSQSPSNKVTEKGKDVELRCDPISGHTALYWYRQSLGQGLEFLIYFQGNSAPDKSGLPSDRFSAERTGGSVSTLTIQRTQQEDSAVYLCASSFGGRETQYFGPGTRLLVL.

This sequence joins TRBV28 and TRBJ2-1; no firm D call. Germline CDR1 reads MDHEN; CDR2 reads SYDVKM. V lost 5 bases to trimming and J lost 5 bases, with 7 bases between them. The CDR3 contains 12 residues. CDR3: CASSPPDNEQFF. CDR3 in DNA: TGTGCCAGCAGTCCGCCCGACAATGAGCAGTTCTTC. The entire variable domain, with the rest obtained from reference TRBV28 and TRBJ2-1, is as follows: DVKVTQSSRYLVKRTGEKVFLECVQDMDHENMFWYRQDPGLGLRLIYFSYDVKMKEKGDIPEGYSVSREKKERFSLILESASTNQTSMYLCASSPPDNEQFFGPGTRLTVL.

A single count supports this clone. V gene TRBV5-5 combines with J gene TRBJ1-4, with TRBD1 identical over 7 bases. This CDR3 has 17 residues. Trimming took 2 bases from V and 3 from J; bases not matched to a gene: 10. The germline CDR1 and CDR2 sequences are SGHKS and YYEKEE (reference sequence). CDR3 sequence (DNA): TGTGCCAGCAGCTTTCGGACAGGACCCGTGGCTAATGAAAAACTGTTTTTT. Protein sequence: CASSFRTGPVANEKLFF.

V gene TRBV2 combines with J gene TRBJ2-7; 9 positions agree with TRBD2. Germline V gene data show CDR1 as SNHLY and CDR2 as FYNNEI. Trimming at V came to 1 base and at J to 1 base, leaving 11 bases not matched to a gene. The CDR3 is 18 amino acids. CDR3 bases: TGTGCCAGCAGTGAAGGTTGGGGCGGCGGGGGGGCTTCCTACGAGCAGTACTTC. Protein: CASSEGWGGGGASYEQYF.

J is TRBJ1-4 and V is TRBV7-9, with D possibly TRBD1 on 6 matching bases. The CDR3 has 13 residues. V was clipped by 5 bases and J by 7 bases, with 11 bases between them. From germline, CDR1 is SEHNR and CDR2 FQNEAQ (reference sequence). The CDR3 DNA follows: TGTGCCAGCAGCAGGGGAGGGGGTGAAAAACTGTTTTTT. The encoded protein is CASSRGGGEKLFF.

The V gene is TRBV7-2, the J gene TRBJ1-5; 11 bases agree with TRBD1. The CDR3 totals 15 residues. V lost 2 bases, J lost 5 bases, and 2 bases stayed unmatched. CDR1 and CDR2 (germline): SGHTA, FQGNSA. The CDR3: CASSLRTGGDQPQHF. The CDR3 bases are TGTGCCAGCAGCTTACGGACAGGGGGCGATCAGCCCCAGCATTTT.

This clone was counted a few times. V and J are TRBV10-1 and TRBJ1-5; no clear D. Germline V gene sequence: CDR1 WNHNN, CDR2 SYGVQD (reference sequence). V was trimmed by 4 bases and J by 0 bases, leaving 4 bases between them. The CDR3 loop spans 13 amino acids. CDR3 region: CASSAVSNQPQHF. CDR3 nucleotide sequence: TGCGCCAGCAGTGCCGTTAGCAATCAGCCCCAGCATTTT.

The gene calls are TRBV19 and TRBJ1-1, with unresolved D. Trimming took 7 bases from V and 3 from J, leaving 18 bases between them. Germline CDR1 is LNHDA and CDR2 is SQIVND (reference sequence). The CDR3 has 15 residues. The CDR3 reads CASTDRPRVDTEAFF. CDR3 DNA sequence: TGTGCCAGTACTGATCGACCGCGGGTGGACACTGAAGCTTTCTTT. The full variable domain, rest sourced from reference TRBV19 and TRBJ1-1, is DGGITQSPKYLFRKEGQNVTLSCEQNLNHDAMYWYRQDPGQGLRLIYYSQIVNDFQKGDIAEGYSVSREKKESFPLTVTSAQKNPTAFYLCASTDRPRVDTEAFFGQGTRLTVV.

The V call is TRBV5-8, the J call TRBJ2-3; 7 bases agree with TRBD1. The CDR3 is 14 residues long. V lost 4 bases, J lost 5 bases, and 7 bases stayed unmatched. Germline V gene sequence: CDR1 SGHTS, CDR2 YDEGEE. CDR3 sequence (DNA): TGTGCCAGCAGCCGACAGGGCCCAGGAGATACGCAGTATTTT. It codes for CASSRQGPGDTQYF. The full variable domain, with the rest looked up from reference TRBV5-8 and TRBJ2-3, is EAGVTQSPTHLIKTRGQQATLRCSPISGHTSVYWYQQALGLGLQFLLWYDEGEERNRGNFPPRFSGRQFPNYSSELNVNALELEDSALYLCASSRQGPGDTQYFGPGTRLTVL.